These 17 T cell receptor beta chains were sequenced from one sample in a study of human T cells and chemical hapten exposure. TCRdb re-analysed the 5' RACE reads in MiXCR, keeping a single row per CDR3 protein. Found here are fewer than 150,000 distinct CDR3 sequences, approximately 19% of them singletons; the top ten hold approximately 3%. Whole blood that had not been fractionated was the source of extracted total RNA. The receptors here all came from a human donor in good health.

This rearrangement joins TRBV27 to TRBJ1-2; 10 bases align to TRBD1. This CDR3 comprises 15 residues. CDR1 is MNHEY, CDR2 SMNVEV, per germline (reference sequence). With 3 bases clipped from V and 0 bases from J, the junction kept 1 base outside the gene matches. DNA of the CDR3: TGTGCCAGCAGTTTTGGACAGGGGGCTAACTATGGCTACACCTTC. It yields the protein CASSFGQGANYGYTF.

The CDR3 loop reads CASSWRGLGANVLTF. CDR3 nucleotide sequence: TGTGCCAGCAGTTGGAGGGGGCTCGGGGCCAACGTCCTGACTTTC. The chain has TRBV12-3 or TRBV12-4 and TRBJ2-6; D might be TRBD1 (7 bases). Trimming pared 4 bases from V and 4 bases from J, leaving 11 bases between. The CDR3 consists of 15 residues.

This clonotype was picked up a small number of times. This sequence joins TRBV11-1 and TRBJ1-1; D not certain. CDR3 length: 13 amino acids. CDR1 is SGHAT, CDR2 FQDESV, per germline (reference sequence). Trimming shortened V by 3 bases and J by 1 base, and 6 bases separated the two germline ends. The CDR3 protein is CASSFSKNTEAFF. CDR3 nucleotides: TGTGCCAGCAGCTTCTCCAAGAACACTGAAGCTTTCTTT.

The gene calls are TRBV5-5 and TRBJ2-5; 9 positions agree with TRBD1. CDR3 size: 17 residues. Germline-derived CDR1 and CDR2 are SGHKS and YYEKEE (reference sequence). V was pared by 3 bases and J by 0 bases, with 9 bases of the junction left unmatched. CDR3 protein: CASSSPPGQGNQETQYF. Written as DNA, the CDR3 is TGTGCCAGCAGCTCCCCCCCGGGACAGGGCAACCAAGAGACCCAGTACTTC.

This clonotype was seen a few times. The gene calls are TRBV5-1 and TRBJ2-5, with 8 nucleotides matching TRBD2. V lost 5 bases and J lost 3; bases outside the gene matches: 3. This CDR3 is 13 amino acids long. Germline assignment: CDR1 SGHRS and CDR2 YFSETQ. The CDR3 sequence: CASRKAGEETQYF. The CDR3 DNA reads TGCGCCAGCAGGAAAGCGGGAGAAGAGACCCAGTACTTC.

A few counts support this clonotype. The V call is TRBV7-9, the J call TRBJ1-2, with unresolved D. The CDR3 is 15 residues long. The germline V gene has CDR1 SEHNR and CDR2 FQNEAQ (reference sequence). Between the trimmed V and J ends, which lost 2 bases and 2 bases, there was a span of 12 bases. The CDR3 reads CASSLSGSRNYGYTF. CDR3 DNA sequence: TGTGCCAGCAGCTTATCAGGCAGTCGGAACTATGGCTACACCTTC.

The CDR3 DNA sequence: TGTGCCAGCAGTATAAGCGGAGGAGGGGGGGTCGCTCAGCCCCAGCATTTT. Translation gives CASSISGGGGVAQPQHF. The J gene is TRBJ1-5, the V gene TRBV28; TRBD1 is a possible D gene (6 bases). V lost 5 bases to trimming and J lost 6 bases, with 23 bases between them. Germline CDR1 MDHEN, CDR2 SYDVKM. The CDR3 has 17 amino acids.

The sample holds a few counts of this clonotype. The V call is TRBV7-3, the J call TRBJ2-2, with 9 bases fitting TRBD1. Looked up from germline, CDR1 is SGHTA and CDR2 is FQGTGA. The CDR3 sequence is 15 residues long. V shed 5 bases and J 6 bases; nucleotides not matched to a gene: 7. The CDR3 bases are TGTGCCAGCAGCCCCCGGGACAGGGCCCCCGGGGAGCTGTTTTTT. Its translation: CASSPRDRAPGELFF.

This sequence joins TRBV13 and TRBJ2-3, with unresolved D. Germline lookup yields CDR1 PRHDT and CDR2 FYEKMQ (reference sequence). CDR3 length: 13 residues. Trimming pared 5 bases from V and 6 bases from J, leaving 12 bases between. The CDR3 DNA follows: TGTGCCAGCAGCCCCCCTCAAAGGGATACGCAGTATTTT. The encoded protein is CASSPPQRDTQYF.

The sample holds a few counts of this clonotype. This chain links TRBV20-1 with TRBJ2-1, with 10 bases aligning to TRBD1. Germline-derived CDR1 and CDR2 are DFQATT and SNEGSKA (reference sequence). The ends lost 3 bases at V and 6 bases at J; junction bases unmatched: 5. CDR3 length: 14 residues. The CDR3 loop reads CSASPWTGGNEQFF. CDR3 nucleotides: TGCAGTGCTAGTCCCTGGACAGGGGGCAATGAGCAGTTCTTC.

This clonotype appeared a few times. This sequence joins TRBV21-1 and TRBJ2-3; TRBD2 is taken as the D call from the table, unchecked against the DNA. TRBV21-1 is a recognized pseudogene. The CDR3 totals 19 residues. As DNA, the CDR3 is TGTGCCAGCAGCAAAGCGCTTCTACTGGGCGGGAGTATGACAGATACGCAGTATTTT. Protein sequence: CASSKALLLGGSMTDTQYF.

This chain connects TRBV28 to TRBJ1-3, with D perhaps matching TRBD1 (5 bases). Germline CDR1 and CDR2: MDHEN and SYDVKM. The CDR3 runs to 16 residues. V was trimmed by 1 base and J by 2 bases, leaving 12 bases between them. The DNA of the CDR3 is TGTGCCAGCAGTTTATCCCCTACAGGACCTGGAAACACCATATATTTT. The encoded protein is CASSLSPTGPGNTIYF.

This clonotype was observed a few times. The chain has TRBV29-1 and TRBJ1-1; D is perhaps TRBD1 (6 bases). Germline V gene sequence: CDR1 SQVTM, CDR2 ANQGSEA. V was trimmed by 0 bases and J by 11 bases, leaving 13 bases between them. CDR3 length equals 12 residues. CDR3 residues: CSVEEGGASAFF. Written as DNA, the CDR3 is TGCAGCGTTGAAGAGGGGGGGGCGTCGGCTTTCTTT.

This rearrangement joins TRBV6-5 to TRBJ2-4; D is perhaps TRBD1 (5 bases). Trimming cost V 5 bases and J 9 bases, with 14 bases left between them. The germline V gene has CDR1 MNHEY and CDR2 SVGAGI. This CDR3 comprises 13 residues. The CDR3 spells CASSAPGLVIQYF. The CDR3 DNA reads TGTGCCAGCAGTGCGCCAGGGTTGGTCATTCAGTACTTC.

The chain carries TRBV4-2 and TRBJ2-7; D is perhaps TRBD2 (5 bases). V lost 3 bases and J lost 2, with 14 bases in between. CDR3 size: 15 residues. CDR1 and CDR2 from the germline V gene are LGHNA and YNFKEQ. The CDR3 reads CASSQACGPTYEQYF. The CDR3 DNA reads as TGTGCCAGCAGCCAGGCGTGCGGGCCCACCTACGAGCAGTACTTC.

J is TRBJ2-7 and V is TRBV20-1, with D perhaps matching TRBD1 (5 bases). V lost 2 bases, J lost 8 bases, and 16 bases lay in between. The CDR3 is 13 amino acids. Germline assignment: CDR1 DFQATT and CDR2 SNEGSKA (reference sequence). CDR3 residues: CSARFPGSNQQYF. The DNA of the CDR3 is TGCAGTGCTAGATTCCCAGGGTCCAACCAGCAGTACTTC.

This clonotype was counted only a few times. This chain links TRBV11-2 with TRBJ2-6; D is ambiguous. V shed 6 bases and J shed 1 base, with 10 bases lying between them. Germline CDR1 SGHAT, CDR2 FQNNGV. This CDR3 has 15 residues. This CDR3 reads CASSSPLSGANVLTF. The CDR3 nucleotides are TGTGCCAGCAGTTCCCCCCTATCTGGGGCCAACGTCCTGACTTTC.